The present TCR beta chain was sequenced within a study of cytomegalovirus exposure and HLA in healthy donors. Study-level results: Three CMV-associated chains proved CMV antigen-specific in vitro. TCR beta chains numbering 164 were designated cytomegalovirus-associated.

The table came from immunoSEQ multiplex PCR; TCRdb's copy has only in-frame clones and leaves some out. The data show tens of thousands of clones, around 94% seen once. Donors came from a validation cohort of over 100 subjects, distinct from the first 666-subject cohort. A word on this clone: Its antigen remains unidentified.

CDR1 LNHDA and CDR2 SQIVND come from the germline V gene (reference sequence). V was clipped by 3 bases and J by 6 bases, with 11 bases between them. This CDR3 spans 13 amino acids. This sequence originates from a woman in her late teens or twenties in good health and CMV-seropositive. The V and J genes are TRBV19 and TRBJ1-1, with D tentatively TRBD1 (6 bases). Material for sequencing was PBMCs. The chain's CDR3 is CASSILQGAEAFF. CDR3 nucleotides: TGTGCCAGTAGTATCTTACAGGGCGCTGAAGCTTTCTTT.